This T cell receptor (beta chain) comes out of a study of a mutant IDH1 vaccine in newly diagnosed glioma. For this clone: Its specificity is not known.

The protocol was immunoSEQ multiplex PCR, while the TCRdb copy is restricted to in-frame clones and leaves out a portion. The top ten hold more than 1.5% of the sample, which has approximately 60,000 clones, about 90% seen once. The time point denotes: week 35, safety follow-up. With topical imiquimod, each dose of the vaccine consisted of 300 ug of mutant IDH1 20-mer peptide. Germline loops: CDR1 SGHRS, CDR2 YFSETQ. The V and J ends lost 2 bases and 4 bases respectively, with 15 bases between them. The CDR3 consists of 15 residues. This rearrangement joins TRBV5-1 to TRBJ2-5; tentatively, D is TRBD1 or TRBD2 (5 bases each). The sequence derives from a man in his forties or fifties with glioma. The material sequenced was PBMCs, taken from a glioma patient whose treatment included an IDH1 peptide vaccine. The CDR3 DNA is TGCGCCAGCAGCTTACCGGGACGGGGCACAGAGACCCAGTACTTC. Translating gives CASSLPGRGTETQYF.